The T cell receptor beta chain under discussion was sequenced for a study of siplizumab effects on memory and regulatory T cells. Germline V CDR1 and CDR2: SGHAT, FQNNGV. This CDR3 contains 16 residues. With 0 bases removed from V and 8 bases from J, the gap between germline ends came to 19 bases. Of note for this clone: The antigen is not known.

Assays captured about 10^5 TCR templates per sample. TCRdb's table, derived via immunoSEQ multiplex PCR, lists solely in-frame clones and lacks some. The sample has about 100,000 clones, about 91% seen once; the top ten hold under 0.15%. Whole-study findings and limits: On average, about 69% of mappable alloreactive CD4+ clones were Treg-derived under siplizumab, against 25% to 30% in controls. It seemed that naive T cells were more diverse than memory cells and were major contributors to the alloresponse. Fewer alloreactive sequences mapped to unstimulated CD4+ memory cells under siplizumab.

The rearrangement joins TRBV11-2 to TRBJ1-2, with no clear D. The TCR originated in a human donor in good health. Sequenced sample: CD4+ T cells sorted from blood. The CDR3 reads CASSLDLEDQARGYTF. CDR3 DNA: TGTGCCAGCAGCTTAGATCTGGAGGACCAGGCGAGGGGCTACACCTTC. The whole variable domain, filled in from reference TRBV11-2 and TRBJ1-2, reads EAGVAQSPRYKIIEKRQSVAFWCNPISGHATLYWYQQILGQGPKLLIQFQNNGVVDDSQLPKDRFSAERLKGVDSTLKIQPAKLEDSAVYLCASSLDLEDQARGYTFGSGTRLTVV.